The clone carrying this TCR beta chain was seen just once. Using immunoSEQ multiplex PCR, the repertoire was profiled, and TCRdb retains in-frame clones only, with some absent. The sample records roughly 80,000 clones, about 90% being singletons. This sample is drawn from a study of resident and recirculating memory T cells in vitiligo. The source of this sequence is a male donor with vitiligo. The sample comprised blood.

CDR3 in DNA: TGTGCCAGCAGCGTAGCAGGGAATCCTAATGAAAAACTGTTTTTT. Its translation is CASSVAGNPNEKLFF. The rearrangement joins TRBV9 to TRBJ1-4, with D possibly matching TRBD1 (5 bases). The V gene lost 0 bases and the J gene lost 3 bases, with 9 bases spanning the gap. Looked up from germline, CDR1 is SGDLS and CDR2 is YYNGEE. The CDR3 runs to 15 residues.